Below, 14 T cell receptor beta chains from the same sample are listed, as sequenced in a study of cytomegalovirus exposure and HLA in healthy donors. PCR employed 60 Vbeta and 13 Jbeta primers. Repertoires were generated with immunoSEQ multiplex PCR, while TCRdb's copy carries only in-frame clones and drops some. The table for this sample gives approximately 110,000 clones. Sample: PBMCs. The receptors derive from a man younger than 35 in good health and CMV-seronegative.

The V gene is TRBV6-5, the J gene TRBJ2-1; 10 positions agree with TRBD1. With V trimmed by 9 bases and J by 5 bases, 7 bases remained unmatched. The CDR3 runs to 14 residues. Germline CDR1 is MNHEY and CDR2 is SVGAGI. The CDR3 is CASAGQGFHNEQFF. The CDR3, as DNA: TGTGCCAGTGCGGGACAGGGGTTTCACAATGAGCAGTTCTTC.

This chain links TRBV5-8 with TRBJ1-2; 7 bases are a match to TRBD1. J gave up 4 bases and V 4 bases, and 19 bases lay outside the gene matches. The CDR3 runs to 18 residues. CDR1 and CDR2 (germline): SGHTS, YDEGEE. CDR3 coding DNA: TGTGCCAGCAGCCATTACCTTAGAAACAGGGGCCGGGGCTATGGCTACACCTTC. Protein product: CASSHYLRNRGRGYGYTF.

The chain recombines TRBV6-1 with TRBJ2-3; D may be TRBD1 (5 bases). This CDR3 has 15 amino acids. The ends were cut back, 8 bases at V and 0 bases at J, with 15 bases in the middle. CDR1 is MNHNS, CDR2 SASEGT, per germline. This CDR3 reads CASGPWGISTDTQYF. The CDR3 region has the DNA TGTGCCAGCGGACCCTGGGGCATTAGCACAGATACGCAGTATTTT.

The J gene is TRBJ2-7, the V gene TRBV30, with D perhaps TRBD2 (5 bases). The CDR3 runs to 13 residues. The germline V and J ends were trimmed by 1 base and 3 bases, with 10 bases remaining between them. Germline V gene sequence: CDR1 GTSNPN, CDR2 SVGIG (reference sequence). The CDR3 nucleotides are TGTGCCTGGAGTGACAGTCGGGGCTACGAGCAGTACTTC. Its translation is CAWSDSRGYEQYF.

The V and J genes are TRBV19 and TRBJ1-5, with a weak D call TRBD1 (6 bases). Germline CDR1 LNHDA, CDR2 SQIVND (reference sequence). V gave up 6 bases and J gave up 2 bases, with 17 bases separating them. The CDR3 loop spans 16 amino acids. The CDR3 DNA reads as TGTGCCAGTAGCCTCAAGGCGGGGGGCGGCAATCAGCCCCAGCATTTT. Translation: CASSLKAGGGNQPQHF.

The rearrangement joins TRBV4-2 to TRBJ2-7, with 10 nucleotides matching TRBD1. The CDR3 covers 15 residues. Trimming at V came to 4 bases and at J to 5 bases, leaving 8 bases not matched to a gene. Germline values: CDR1 LGHNA, CDR2 YNFKEQ. The CDR3, as DNA: TGTGCCAGCAGCCCACCCGGGACAGGGGTCGACGAGCAGTACTTC. As protein: CASSPPGTGVDEQYF.

The rearrangement links TRBV27 to TRBJ2-7; D may be TRBD1 (7 bases). V was shortened by 6 bases and J by 9 bases, with 24 bases between the two germline ends. CDR1 is MNHEY, CDR2 SMNVEV, per germline (reference sequence). This CDR3 region has 15 residues. CDR3 sequence reads: CASSGKGLPNRGQYF. CDR3 sequence (DNA): TGTGCCAGCAGCGGCAAGGGACTCCCGAACAGGGGGCAGTACTTC.

The chain uses TRBV5-1 and TRBJ2-5; 14 nucleotides align to TRBD2. TRBJ2-7 matches the DNA end more closely, so the J call is doubtful. The CDR3 length is 14 residues. Per the germline V gene, CDR1 is SGHRS and CDR2 is YFSETQ. CDR3 in DNA: TGCGCCAGCAGCCAAGGACTAGCGGGGGGCGAGCAGTACTTC. This gives the protein CASSQGLAGGEQYF.

The chain uses TRBV5-6 and TRBJ1-1; D not certain. The CDR3 spans 13 residues. CDR1 SGHDT and CDR2 YYEEEE come from the germline V gene. Trimming removed 5 bases from V and 11 bases from J, with 19 bases in between. CDR3 coding DNA: TGTGCCAGCAGTCAGACCAGCGATCCTATTGCTTTCTTT. Amino acids: CASSQTSDPIAFF. Full variable domain (remainder filled in from reference TRBV5-6 and TRBJ1-1): DAGVTQSPTHLIKTRGQQVTLRCSPKSGHDTVSWYQQALGQGPQFIFQYYEEEERQRGNFPDRFSGHQFPNYSSELNVNALLLGDSALYLCASSQTSDPIAFFGQGTRLTVV.

The chain is built from TRBV19 and TRBJ2-7, with 14 bases that match TRBD2. Germline CDR1 reads LNHDA; CDR2 reads SQIVND (reference sequence). Trimming removed 6 bases from V and 1 base from J; junction bases left unmatched: 11. This CDR3 comprises 18 residues. The CDR3 DNA is TGTGCCAGTAGCACCACGGGACTAGCGGGAGTCTTGTCCTACGAGCAGTACTTC. The encoded protein is CASSTTGLAGVLSYEQYF.

The chain recombines TRBV5-1 with TRBJ2-3; 15 nucleotides match TRBD2. Germline lookup yields CDR1 SGHRS and CDR2 YFSETQ. The CDR3 covers 18 residues. V was pared by 4 bases and J by 6 bases, with 12 bases of the junction left unmatched. The CDR3 is CASSQVPGLAGGSDTQYF. CDR3 bases: TGCGCCAGCAGCCAAGTCCCGGGACTAGCGGGGGGATCGGATACGCAGTATTTT.

The rearrangement joins TRBV6-1 to TRBJ2-1, with a weak D call TRBD1 (6 bases). Germline CDR1 is MNHNS and CDR2 is SASEGT. V lost 4 bases, J lost 9 bases, and 19 bases lay in between. This CDR3 contains 15 residues. CDR3 coding DNA: TGTGCCAGCAGTGGAATGACAGGCCCGATTGGTGAGCAGTTCTTC. It translates to CASSGMTGPIGEQFF.

This rearrangement joins TRBV28 to TRBJ1-2, with 7 bases lining up with TRBD1. Germline assignment: CDR1 MDHEN and CDR2 SYDVKM. This CDR3 is 14 amino acids long. The trim removed 2 bases at V and 4 bases at J, leaving 4 bases unmatched. This chain's CDR3 is CASSLRGGIYGYTF. The CDR3 DNA reads TGTGCCAGCAGTTTAAGAGGGGGCATCTATGGCTACACCTTC.

As to this clone: Because the CDR3's place on the DNA is in doubt, the DNA is left out and the CDR3 is given as listed by TCRdb. This chain links TRBV28 with TRBJ2-6; TRBD2 is the table's D call, not checked against the DNA. Germline V gene lookup returns CDR1 MDHEN and CDR2 SYDVKM. With termini counted, the CDR3 has 15 amino acids. This chain's CDR3 is CASSSSGSGANVLTF.